The source of this TCR beta chain is a study of patients and donors after allogeneic stem cell transplantation. Germline values: CDR1 SGHVS, CDR2 FQNEAQ. The CDR3 is 14 amino acids. V was shortened by 5 bases and J by 3 bases, with 11 bases between the two germline ends. The table lists this clonotype with a few counts. Each CDR3 protein is one row after TCRdb ran MiXCR on the RT-PCR reads. The table records about 230,000 distinct CDR3 sequences, over 12% of them present only once. The chain joins TRBV7-8 to TRBJ1-5; D is unclear. The sample comprised blood, either unsorted or a sorted T cell fraction (not recorded which). The TCR originated in a human donor who was either an allogeneic HSCT recipient or a stem cell or donor lymphocyte infusion donor (not recorded which). It is not recorded whose cells these are; they may come from a transplant donor. CDR3 amino acids: CASSGGRSNQPQHF. The CDR3 DNA reads as TGTGCCAGCAGCGGCGGGCGGTCCAATCAGCCCCAGCATTTT.